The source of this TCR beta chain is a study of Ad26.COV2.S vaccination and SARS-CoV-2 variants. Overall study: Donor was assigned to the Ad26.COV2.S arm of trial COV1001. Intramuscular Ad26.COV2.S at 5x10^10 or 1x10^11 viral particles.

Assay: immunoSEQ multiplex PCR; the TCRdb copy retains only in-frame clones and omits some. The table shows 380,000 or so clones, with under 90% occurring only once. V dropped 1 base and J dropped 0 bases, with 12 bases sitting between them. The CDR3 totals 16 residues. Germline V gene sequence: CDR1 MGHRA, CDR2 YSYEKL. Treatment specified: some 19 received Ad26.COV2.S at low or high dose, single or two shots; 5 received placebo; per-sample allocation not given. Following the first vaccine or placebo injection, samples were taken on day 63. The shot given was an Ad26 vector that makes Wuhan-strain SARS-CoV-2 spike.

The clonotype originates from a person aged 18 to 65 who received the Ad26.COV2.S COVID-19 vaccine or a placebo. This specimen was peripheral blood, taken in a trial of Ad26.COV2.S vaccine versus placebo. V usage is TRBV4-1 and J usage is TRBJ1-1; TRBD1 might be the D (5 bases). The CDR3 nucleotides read TGCGCCAGCAGCCAAGGGGGGTCTTTGATGAACACTGAAGCTTTCTTT. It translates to CASSQGGSLMNTEAFF.